This TCR beta chain appears in the sequencing data of a study of control samples from healthy donors and cancer patients. V dropped 5 bases and J dropped 2; count of bases not matched to a gene: 4. Germline assignment: CDR1 MNHEY and CDR2 SVGAGI. The CDR3 length is 15 residues. This clone was seen a handful of times. Method: immunoSEQ multiplex PCR; TCRdb's copy keeps in-frame clones and lacks some. The data contain around 51,000 clones, approximately 80% of them singletons. The TCR was taken from a man between 65 and 79 years old in good health. The sample was blood. The chain uses TRBV6-5 and TRBJ2-7, with 12 bases fitting TRBD2. The CDR3 region has the DNA TGTGCCAGCAGTCCGCGGACTAGCGGGGCCTACGAGCAGTACTTC. Its translation: CASSPRTSGAYEQYF.